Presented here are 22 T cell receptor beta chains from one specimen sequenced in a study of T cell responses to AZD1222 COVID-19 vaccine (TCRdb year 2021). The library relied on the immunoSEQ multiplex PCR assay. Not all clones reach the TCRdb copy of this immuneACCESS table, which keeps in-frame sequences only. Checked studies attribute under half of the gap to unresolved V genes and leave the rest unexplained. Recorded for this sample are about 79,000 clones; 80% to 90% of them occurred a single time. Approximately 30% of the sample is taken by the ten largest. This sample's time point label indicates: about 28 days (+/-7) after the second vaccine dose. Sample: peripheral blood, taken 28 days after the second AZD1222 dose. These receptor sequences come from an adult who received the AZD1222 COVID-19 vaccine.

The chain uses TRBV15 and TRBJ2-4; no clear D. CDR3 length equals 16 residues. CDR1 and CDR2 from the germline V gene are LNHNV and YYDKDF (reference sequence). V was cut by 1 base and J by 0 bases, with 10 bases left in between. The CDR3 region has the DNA TGTGCCACCAGCAGAGCGGGCAGTCTAGCCAAAAACATTCAGTACTTC. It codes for CATSRAGSLAKNIQYF.

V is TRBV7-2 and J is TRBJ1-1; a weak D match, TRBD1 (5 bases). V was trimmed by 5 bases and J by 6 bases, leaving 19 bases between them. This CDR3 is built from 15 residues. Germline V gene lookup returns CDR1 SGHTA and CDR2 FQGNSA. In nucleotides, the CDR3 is TGTGCCAGCAGCGAGTTCCCCGGGGGAATTTCTGAAGCTTTCTTT. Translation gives CASSEFPGGISEAFF.

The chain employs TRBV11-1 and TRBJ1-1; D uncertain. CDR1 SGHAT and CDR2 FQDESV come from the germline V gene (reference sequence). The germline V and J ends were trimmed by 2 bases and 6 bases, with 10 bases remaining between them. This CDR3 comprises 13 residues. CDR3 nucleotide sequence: TGTGCCAGCAGCTTAAACCAGGAATCTGAAGCTTTCTTT. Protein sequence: CASSLNQESEAFF. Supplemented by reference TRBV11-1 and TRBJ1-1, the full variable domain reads EAEVAQSPRYKITEKSQAVAFWCDPISGHATLYWYRQILGQGPELLVQFQDESVVDDSQLPKDRFSAERLKGVDSTLKIQPAELGDSAMYLCASSLNQESEAFFGQGTRLTVV.

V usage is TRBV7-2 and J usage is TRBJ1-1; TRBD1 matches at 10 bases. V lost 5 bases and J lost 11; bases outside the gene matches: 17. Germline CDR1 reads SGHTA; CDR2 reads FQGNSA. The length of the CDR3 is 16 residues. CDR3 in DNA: TGTGCCAGCAGCCCAAGCTGGGACAGGGGTCCCAATTCGGCTTTCTTT. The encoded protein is CASSPSWDRGPNSAFF.

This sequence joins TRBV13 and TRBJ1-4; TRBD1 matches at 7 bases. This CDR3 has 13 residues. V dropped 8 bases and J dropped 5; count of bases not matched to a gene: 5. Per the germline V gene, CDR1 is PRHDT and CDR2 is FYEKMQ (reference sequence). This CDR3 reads CASAGGLNEKLFF. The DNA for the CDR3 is TGTGCCAGCGCAGGGGGTTTAAATGAAAAACTGTTTTTT.

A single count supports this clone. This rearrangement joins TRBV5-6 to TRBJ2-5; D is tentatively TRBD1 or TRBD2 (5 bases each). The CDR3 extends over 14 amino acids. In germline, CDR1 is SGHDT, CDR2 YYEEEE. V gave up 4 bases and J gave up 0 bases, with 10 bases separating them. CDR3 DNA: TGTGCCAGCAGCCTCGGGGCAGACCAAGAGACCCAGTACTTC. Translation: CASSLGADQETQYF.

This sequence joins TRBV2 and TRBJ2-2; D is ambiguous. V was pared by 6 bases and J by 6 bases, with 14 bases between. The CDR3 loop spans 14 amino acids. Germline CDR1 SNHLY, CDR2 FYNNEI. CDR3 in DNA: TGTGCCAGCAGGGGAATAATATCACCCGGGGAGCTGTTTTTT. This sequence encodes CASRGIISPGELFF.

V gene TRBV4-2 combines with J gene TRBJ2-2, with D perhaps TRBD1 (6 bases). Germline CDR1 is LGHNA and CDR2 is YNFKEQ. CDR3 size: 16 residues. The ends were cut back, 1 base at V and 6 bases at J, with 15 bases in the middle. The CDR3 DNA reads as TGTGCCAGCAGCCAAGTCGACAGGAGGTCTCCCGGGGAGCTGTTTTTT. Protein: CASSQVDRRSPGELFF.

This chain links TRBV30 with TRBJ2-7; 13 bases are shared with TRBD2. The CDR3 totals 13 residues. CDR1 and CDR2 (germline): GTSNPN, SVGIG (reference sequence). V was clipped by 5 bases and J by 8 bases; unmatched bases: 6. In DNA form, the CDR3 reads TGTGCCTGGGCCGGGACTAGCGGGAACCAGCAGTACTTC. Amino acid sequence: CAWAGTSGNQQYF.

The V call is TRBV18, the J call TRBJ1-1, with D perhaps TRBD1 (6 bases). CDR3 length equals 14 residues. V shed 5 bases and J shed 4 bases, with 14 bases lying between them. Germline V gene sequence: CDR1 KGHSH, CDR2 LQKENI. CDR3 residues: CASSADRGPTEAFF. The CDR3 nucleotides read TGTGCCAGCTCAGCCGACCGGGGGCCCACTGAAGCTTTCTTT.

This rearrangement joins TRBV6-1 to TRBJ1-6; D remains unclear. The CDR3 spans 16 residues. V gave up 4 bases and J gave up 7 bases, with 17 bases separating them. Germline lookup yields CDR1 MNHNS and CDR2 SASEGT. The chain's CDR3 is CASSVRTTVPNSPLHF. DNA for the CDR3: TGTGCCAGCAGTGTACGCACAACCGTTCCGAATTCACCCCTCCACTTT.

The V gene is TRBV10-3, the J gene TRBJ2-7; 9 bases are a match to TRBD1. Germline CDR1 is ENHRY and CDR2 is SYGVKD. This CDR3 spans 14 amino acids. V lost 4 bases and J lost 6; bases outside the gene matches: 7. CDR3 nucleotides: TGTGCCATCAGTGGGGGACAGGGAAGAGGCGAGCAGTACTTC. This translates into CAISGGQGRGEQYF.

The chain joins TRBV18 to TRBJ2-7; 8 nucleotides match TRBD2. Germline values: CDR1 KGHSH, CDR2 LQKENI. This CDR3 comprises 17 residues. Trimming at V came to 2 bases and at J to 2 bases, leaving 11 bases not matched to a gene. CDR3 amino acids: CASSPFTGLDSPYEQYF. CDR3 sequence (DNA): TGTGCCAGCTCACCATTCACGGGACTAGATTCCCCCTACGAGCAGTACTTC. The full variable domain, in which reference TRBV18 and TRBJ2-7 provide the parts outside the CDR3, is NAGVMQNPRHLVRRRGQEARLRCSPMKGHSHVYWYRQLPEEGLKFMVYLQKENIIDESGMPKERFSAEFPKEGPSILRIQQVVRGDSAAYFCASSPFTGLDSPYEQYFGPGTRLTVT.

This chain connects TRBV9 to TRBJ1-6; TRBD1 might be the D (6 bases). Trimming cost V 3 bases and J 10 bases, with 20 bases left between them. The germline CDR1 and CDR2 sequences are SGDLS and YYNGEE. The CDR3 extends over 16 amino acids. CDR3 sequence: CASSAGPPGQLSPLHF. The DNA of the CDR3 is TGTGCCAGCAGCGCGGGCCCCCCGGGACAACTATCACCCCTCCACTTT.

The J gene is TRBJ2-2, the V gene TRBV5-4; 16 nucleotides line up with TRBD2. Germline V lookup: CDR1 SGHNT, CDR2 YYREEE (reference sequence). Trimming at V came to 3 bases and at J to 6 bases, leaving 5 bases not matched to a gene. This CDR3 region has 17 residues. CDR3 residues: CASSSGTSGRASGELFF. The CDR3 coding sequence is TGTGCCAGCAGCTCCGGGACTAGCGGGAGGGCTTCCGGGGAGCTGTTTTTT. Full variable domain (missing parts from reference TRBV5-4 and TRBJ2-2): ETGVTQSPTHLIKTRGQQVTLRCSSQSGHNTVSWYQQALGQGPQFIFQYYREEENGRGNFPPRFSGLQFPNYSSELNVNALELDDSALYLCASSSGTSGRASGELFFGEGSRLTVL.

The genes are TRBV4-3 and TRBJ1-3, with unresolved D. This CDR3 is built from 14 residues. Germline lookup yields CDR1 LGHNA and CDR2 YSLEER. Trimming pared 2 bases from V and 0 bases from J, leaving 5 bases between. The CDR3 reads CASSQTDSGNTIYF. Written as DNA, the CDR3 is TGCGCCAGCAGCCAAACGGACTCTGGAAACACCATATATTTT.

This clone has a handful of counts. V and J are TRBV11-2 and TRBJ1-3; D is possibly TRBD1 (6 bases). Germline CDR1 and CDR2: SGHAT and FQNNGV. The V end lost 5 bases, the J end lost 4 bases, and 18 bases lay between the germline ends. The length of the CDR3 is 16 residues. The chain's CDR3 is CASSKIRGASGNTIYF. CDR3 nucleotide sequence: TGTGCCAGCAGCAAAATTCGGGGGGCGAGCGGAAACACCATATATTTT.

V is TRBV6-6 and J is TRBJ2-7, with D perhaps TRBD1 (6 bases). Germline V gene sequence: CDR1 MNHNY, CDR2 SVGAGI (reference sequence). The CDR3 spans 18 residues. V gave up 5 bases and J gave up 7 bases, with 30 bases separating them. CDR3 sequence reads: CASSPQGGKGSRDKEQYF. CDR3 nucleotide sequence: TGTGCCAGCAGTCCTCAAGGGGGAAAAGGCTCCCGAGATAAGGAGCAGTACTTC.

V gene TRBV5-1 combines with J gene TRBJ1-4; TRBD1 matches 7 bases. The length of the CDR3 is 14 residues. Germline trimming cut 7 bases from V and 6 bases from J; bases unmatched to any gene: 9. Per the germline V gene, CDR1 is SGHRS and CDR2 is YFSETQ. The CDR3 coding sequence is TGCGCCAGCTCTAGAGGGGGCGGGGATGAAAAACTGTTTTTT. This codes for CASSRGGGDEKLFF.

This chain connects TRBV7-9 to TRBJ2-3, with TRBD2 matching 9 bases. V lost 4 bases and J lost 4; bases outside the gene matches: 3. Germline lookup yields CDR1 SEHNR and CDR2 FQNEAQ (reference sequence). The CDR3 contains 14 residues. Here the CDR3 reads CASSYSGSPDTQYF. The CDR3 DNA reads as TGTGCCAGCAGCTATAGCGGGAGCCCAGATACGCAGTATTTT. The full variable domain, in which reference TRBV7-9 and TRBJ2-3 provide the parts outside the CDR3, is DTGVSQNPRHKITKRGQNVTFRCDPISEHNRLYWYRQTLGQGPEFLTYFQNEAQLEKSRLLSDRFSAERPKGSFSTLEIQRTEQGDSAMYLCASSYSGSPDTQYFGPGTRLTVL.

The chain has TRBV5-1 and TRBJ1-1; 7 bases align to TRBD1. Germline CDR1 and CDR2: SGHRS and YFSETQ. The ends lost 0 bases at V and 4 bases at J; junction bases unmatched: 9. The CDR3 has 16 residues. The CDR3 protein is CASSLEGGIYGTEAFF. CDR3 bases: TGCGCCAGCAGCTTGGAAGGGGGCATTTACGGCACTGAAGCTTTCTTT. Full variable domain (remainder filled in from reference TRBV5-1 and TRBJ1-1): KAGVTQTPRYLIKTRGQQVTLSCSPISGHRSVSWYQQTPGQGLQFLFEYFSETQRNKGNFPGRFSGRQFSNSRSEMNVSTLELGDSALYLCASSLEGGIYGTEAFFGQGTRLTVV.

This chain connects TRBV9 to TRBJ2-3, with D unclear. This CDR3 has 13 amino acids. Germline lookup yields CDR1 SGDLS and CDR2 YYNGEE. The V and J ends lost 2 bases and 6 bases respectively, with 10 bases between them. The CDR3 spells CASSVQGTDTQYF. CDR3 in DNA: TGTGCCAGCAGCGTCCAAGGTACGGATACGCAGTATTTT.